This TCR beta chain was identified during a study of shared clonotypes between healthy human individuals. Deep was the level used in running the assay. Authors' processing steps: There were no quality scores in the junction-only immunoSEQ sequences, so filtering differed. TCRdb's table, derived via immunoSEQ multiplex PCR, lists solely in-frame clones and lacks some. The DNA was the basis for D and trimming; V, J and clone size are from that table. The top ten clones hold about 0.52% of a sample with over 850,000 clones, about 80% of them seen once. The CDR3 is made up of 14 amino acids. Between the trimmed V and J ends, which lost 5 bases and 3 bases, there was a span of 13 bases. CDR1 is SGHTA and CDR2 is FQGTGA in the germline V gene.

The chain recombines TRBV7-3 with TRBJ1-1, with D possibly being TRBD1 (5 bases). The receptor comes from a young man in good health. Some clones in this sample may be carry-over from other donors' samples. Material for sequencing was memory CD4+ T cells from PBMCs. Subset specified: CD45RA-negative fraction. This CDR3 reads CASSPPGGDTEAFF. CDR3 DNA: TGTGCCAGCAGCCCGCCGGGGGGTGACACTGAAGCTTTCTTT.